A single sample gave rise to the 15 T cell receptor beta chains below, sequenced in a study of shared clonotypes between healthy human individuals. Libraries were prepared by immunoSEQ multiplex PCR; TCRdb keeps only in-frame clonotypes and omits some of them. The table shows hundreds of thousands of clones, with 75% to 85% occurring only once. Material for sequencing was PBMCs. Receptors were obtained from a middle-aged woman in good health. Some clones in this sample may be carry-over from other donors' samples.

CDR3 DNA sequence: TGTGCCAGTAGTTCCACCGGGACAGCGAGCAATCAGCCCCAGCATTTT. It is translated as CASSSTGTASNQPQHF. The V call is TRBV19, the J call TRBJ1-5; TRBD1 aligns across 7 bases. The CDR3 totals 16 residues. V lost 5 bases to trimming and J lost 1 base; unmatched junction nucleotides: 8. Looked up from germline, CDR1 is LNHDA and CDR2 is SQIVND (reference sequence).

The chain couples TRBV18 to TRBJ1-5; weak D call: TRBD1 (6 bases). Germline V gene sequence: CDR1 KGHSH, CDR2 LQKENI. The length of the CDR3 is 14 residues. The V end was cut by 9 bases, the J end by 4 bases, with 16 bases between. CDR3 loop: CASPQDRLNQPQHF. CDR3 nucleotide sequence: TGTGCCAGTCCCCAGGACAGACTTAATCAGCCCCAGCATTTT. Together with reference TRBV18 and TRBJ1-5, the CDR3 gives the full variable domain: NAGVMQNPRHLVRRRGQEARLRCSPMKGHSHVYWYRQLPEEGLKFMVYLQKENIIDESGMPKERFSAEFPKEGPSILRIQQVVRGDSAAYFCASPQDRLNQPQHFGDGTRLSIL.

The sample holds a few counts of this clone. This chain uses TRBV5-4 with TRBJ2-7; tentative D call: TRBD1 (5 bases). Trimming removed 4 bases at V and 0 bases at J, with 11 bases between. The CDR3 covers 14 residues. Per the germline V gene, CDR1 is SGHNT and CDR2 is YYREEE (reference sequence). The CDR3 region has the DNA TGTGCCAGCAGCAAGGACCAGGGCTCCTACGAGCAGTACTTC. Its translation is CASSKDQGSYEQYF.

This clone was found once. The rearrangement joins TRBV6-5 to TRBJ1-1; a weak D match, TRBD1 (5 bases). The CDR3 is made up of 15 amino acids. From germline, CDR1 is MNHEY and CDR2 SVGAGI. V was cut by 5 bases and J by 1 base, with 14 bases left in between. The CDR3 loop reads CASSPPGQPNTEAFF. The CDR3 nucleotides read TGTGCCAGCAGTCCGCCGGGGCAGCCGAACACTGAAGCTTTCTTT.

The J gene is TRBJ2-7, the V gene TRBV4-1, with D uncertain. V gave up 0 bases and J gave up 5 bases, with 35 bases separating them. Germline CDR1 is MGHRA and CDR2 is YSYEKL. CDR3 length: 22 amino acids. The CDR3 spells CASSQDTPKTYGPGPVADEQYF. CDR3 in DNA: TGCGCCAGCAGCCAAGATACGCCTAAGACCTATGGCCCGGGTCCCGTCGCCGACGAGCAGTACTTC.

V gene TRBV28 combines with J gene TRBJ2-5; no definite D call. CDR3 length equals 13 residues. Trimming took off 7 bases at V and 3 bases at J, with 12 bases between the two ends. The V gene's germline CDR1 is MDHEN and CDR2 SYDVKM. DNA for the CDR3: TGTGCCAGCAAACAAAACCCCAAAGAGACCCAGTACTTC. Translation gives CASKQNPKETQYF.

The CDR3 sequence: CASSLVGTPPYNEQFF. For the CDR3, the DNA is TGTGCCAGCAGCTTAGTAGGGACCCCGCCCTACAATGAGCAGTTCTTC. The gene calls are TRBV7-9 and TRBJ2-1; D is perhaps TRBD1 or TRBD2 (5 bases each). The CDR3 loop spans 16 amino acids. V was clipped by 1 base and J by 2 bases, with 12 bases between them. CDR1 is SEHNR, CDR2 FQNEAQ, per germline (reference sequence). Filled out from reference TRBV7-9 and TRBJ2-1, the complete variable domain reads DTGVSQNPRHKITKRGQNVTFRCDPISEHNRLYWYRQTLGQGPEFLTYFQNEAQLEKSRLLSDRFSAERPKGSFSTLEIQRTEQGDSAMYLCASSLVGTPPYNEQFFGPGTRLTVL.

This sequence joins TRBV2 and TRBJ2-2; D uncertain. The CDR3 is made up of 16 amino acids. The V end lost 4 bases, the J end lost 5 bases, and 17 bases lay between the germline ends. CDR1 and CDR2 from the germline V gene are SNHLY and FYNNEI. CDR3 in DNA: TGTGCCAGCAGTGTAGGTCTTCGGCAGGCGACCGGGGAGCTGTTTTTT. Its translation: CASSVGLRQATGELFF.

For this clone: This sample also contains other DNA sequences that code for the same CDR3. The chain is built from TRBV5-4 and TRBJ2-2, with 7 positions matching TRBD1. CDR3 length: 14 residues. CDR1 SGHNT and CDR2 YYREEE come from the germline V gene (reference sequence). V trimming: 4 bases; J trimming: 4 bases; junction bases outside the gene matches: 4. The CDR3 region is CASSLGTATGELFF. DNA of the CDR3: TGTGCCAGCAGCCTAGGGACAGCCACCGGGGAGCTGTTTTTT.

On this clone: With only one base between it and a far larger clone, this is likely a read error. Other DNA sequences from this sample encode an identical CDR3 as well. The chain joins TRBV7-9 to TRBJ2-2, with 7 bases identical to TRBD2. CDR3 size: 14 residues. The junction had 2 bases not matched to a gene; V was cut back by 1 base and J by 6 bases. Germline loops: CDR1 SEHNR, CDR2 FQNEAQ (reference sequence). The DNA of the CDR3 is TGTGCCAGCAGCTTAGGGCTAGCGGCCGGGGAGCTGTTTTTT. It codes for CASSLGLAAGELFF. Drawing the rest from reference TRBV7-9 and TRBJ2-2, the complete variable domain is DTGVSQNPRHKITKRGQNVTFRCDPISEHNRLYWYRQTLGQGPEFLTYFQNEAQLEKSRLLSDRFSAERPKGSFSTLEIQRTEQGDSAMYLCASSLGLAAGELFFGEGSRLTVL.

This sequence joins TRBV5-1 and TRBJ2-3; 9 bases fit TRBD1. V was pared by 4 bases and J by 2 bases, with 8 bases of the junction left unmatched. The CDR3 totals 16 residues. The germline V gene has CDR1 SGHRS and CDR2 YFSETQ. In DNA, the CDR3 is TGCGCCAGCAGCCTGGCCGGGACAGGGTACACAGATACGCAGTATTTT. Encoded protein: CASSLAGTGYTDTQYF.

CDR3 loop: CASRTTGTRSTGELFF. In nucleotides, the CDR3 is TGCGCCAGCAGAACCACCGGGACTAGATCCACCGGGGAGCTGTTTTTT. This chain joins TRBV5-1 and TRBJ2-2, with 8 bases matching TRBD2. CDR3 length: 16 amino acids. Germline trimming cut 5 bases from V and 4 bases from J; bases unmatched to any gene: 10. Germline CDR1 SGHRS, CDR2 YFSETQ.

In the case of this clone: The junction departs from the called germline gene at one end, perhaps through a read error. V is TRBV25-1 and J is TRBJ1-1, with D maybe TRBD1 (5 bases). Germline CDR1 and CDR2: MGHDK and SYGVNS. The length of the CDR3 is 15 residues. CDR3 in amino acids: CVSSGPGVMNTEAFF. DNA of the CDR3: TGTGTCAGCAGTGGCCCGGGGGTAATGAACACTGAAGCTTTCTTT.

J is TRBJ2-5 and V is TRBV25-1, with 10 bases identical to TRBD2. The trim removed 5 bases at V and 5 bases at J, leaving 11 bases unmatched. The germline gives CDR1 MGHDK, CDR2 SYGVNS. CDR3 size: 16 residues. CDR3 DNA sequence: TGTGCCAGCAGTAGCGGGAGGGCCAGGGATAAGGAGACCCAGTACTTC. As protein: CASSSGRARDKETQYF. The entire variable domain, with the rest obtained from reference TRBV25-1 and TRBJ2-5, is as follows: EADIYQTPRYLVIGTGKKITLECSQTMGHDKMYWYQQDPGMELHLIHYSYGVNSTEKGDLSSESTVSRIRTEHFPLTLESARPSHTSQYLCASSSGRARDKETQYFGPGTRLLVL.

This clone has just one count. The rearrangement links TRBV19 to TRBJ2-3; TRBD2 matches 7 bases. V was clipped by 4 bases and J by 10 bases; unmatched bases: 11. Germline loops: CDR1 LNHDA, CDR2 SQIVND (reference sequence). The CDR3 extends over 14 amino acids. The CDR3 loop is CASSTRLASDAQYF. DNA for the CDR3: TGTGCCAGTAGTACCCGACTAGCCTCAGACGCGCAGTATTTT.